The present T cell receptor beta chain was sequenced within a study of T cell repertoires in cytomegalovirus infection. In TCRdb, the reads were re-called with MiXCR into one record per CDR3 protein. The data show a few hundred thousand distinct CDR3 sequences, about 20% seen once. The CDR3 runs 15 residues. CDR1 is LNHNV and CDR2 is YYDKDF in the germline V gene (reference sequence). Trimming took 5 bases from V and 5 from J; bases not matched to a gene: 9. This clonotype was detected many times. Its antigen is unknown. The clonotype was recovered from a human donor in good health (CMV status not recorded). Some clones in this sample may be carry-over from other donors' samples. Sequenced here: cultured PBMCs, sampled from culture after CMV antigen stimulation. The genes are TRBV15 and TRBJ2-5, with 9 bases identical to TRBD1. CDR3 nucleotide sequence: TGTGCCACCAGCGGAACGGGACAGGGATATGAGACCCAGTACTTC. Translated: CATSGTGQGYETQYF. The full variable domain, in which reference TRBV15 and TRBJ2-5 provide the parts outside the CDR3, is DAMVIQNPRYQVTQFGKPVTLSCSQTLNHNVMYWYQQKSSQAPKLLFHYYDKDFNNEADTPDNFQSRRPNTSFCFLDIRSPGLGDTAMYLCATSGTGQGYETQYFGPGTRLLVL.